The clone carrying this TCR beta chain was found once. An end of the junction does not agree with germline; a read error may underlie this. In the authors' methods: Amplification with reference gene primers provided the estimates of nucleated cell counts. Sequenced by immunoSEQ multiplex PCR; TCRdb stores in-frame clones only, minus some. That table furnishes V, J and clone size, whereas the DNA furnished D and trimming. Of a few hundred thousand clones listed, under 90% are singletons. This sample was included in a study of blood T cell repertoires in COVID-19. Across the whole study: The United States, Italy and Spain supplied acute and convalescent COVID-19 samples. PBMCs, B-cell-depleted T cells, or T cells were the source of the cDNA or gDNA that made up the material.

Germline V gene lookup returns CDR1 MNHEY and CDR2 SMNVEV (reference sequence). CDR3 size: 15 residues. Source material: peripheral blood. The origin of this receptor is a middle-aged woman who had recovered from COVID-19. V usage is TRBV27 and J usage is TRBJ2-1, with 8 bases matching TRBD2. CDR3 amino acids: CASILRTSLGNEQFF. The CDR3 DNA is TGTGCCAGCATTTTAAGGACTAGCTTGGGGAATGAGCAGTTCTTC.